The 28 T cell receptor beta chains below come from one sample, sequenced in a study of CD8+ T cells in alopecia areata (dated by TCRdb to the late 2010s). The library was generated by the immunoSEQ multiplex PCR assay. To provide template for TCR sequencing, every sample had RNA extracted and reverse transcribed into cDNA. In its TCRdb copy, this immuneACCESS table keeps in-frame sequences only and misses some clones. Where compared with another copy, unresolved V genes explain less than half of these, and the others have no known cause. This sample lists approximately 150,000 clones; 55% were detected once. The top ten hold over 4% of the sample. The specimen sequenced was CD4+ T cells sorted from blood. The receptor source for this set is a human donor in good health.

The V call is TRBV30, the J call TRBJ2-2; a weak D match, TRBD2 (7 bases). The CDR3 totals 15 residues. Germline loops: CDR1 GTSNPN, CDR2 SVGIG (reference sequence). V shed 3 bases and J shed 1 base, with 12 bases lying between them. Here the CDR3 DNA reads TGTGCCTGGAGCCGGGGGGCTCTGAACACCGGGGAGCTGTTTTTT. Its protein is CAWSRGALNTGELFF.

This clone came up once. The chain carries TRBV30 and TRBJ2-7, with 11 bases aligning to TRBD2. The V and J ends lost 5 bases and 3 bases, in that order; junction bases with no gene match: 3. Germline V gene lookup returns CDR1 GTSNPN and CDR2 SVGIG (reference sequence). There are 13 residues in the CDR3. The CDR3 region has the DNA TGTGCCTGGGGGGGGACTAGCGGCTACGAGCAGTACTTC. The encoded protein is CAWGGTSGYEQYF.

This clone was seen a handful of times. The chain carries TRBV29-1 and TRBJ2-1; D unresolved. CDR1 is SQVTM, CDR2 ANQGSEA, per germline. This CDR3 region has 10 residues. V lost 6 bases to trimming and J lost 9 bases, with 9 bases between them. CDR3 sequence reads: CSVAVPEQFF. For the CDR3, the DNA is TGCAGCGTGGCGGTCCCTGAGCAGTTCTTC.

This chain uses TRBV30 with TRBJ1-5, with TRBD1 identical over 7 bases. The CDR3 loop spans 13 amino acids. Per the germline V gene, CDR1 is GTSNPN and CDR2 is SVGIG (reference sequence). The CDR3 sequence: CAAGDRRHQPQHF. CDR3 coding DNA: TGTGCTGCAGGGGACAGAAGACATCAGCCCCAGCATTTT. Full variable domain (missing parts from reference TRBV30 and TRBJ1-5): SQTIHQWPATLVQPVGSPLSLECTVEGTSNPNLYWYRQAAGRGLQLLFYSVGIGQISSEVPQNLSASRPQDRQFILSSKKLLLSDSGFYLCAAGDRRHQPQHFGDGTRLSIL.

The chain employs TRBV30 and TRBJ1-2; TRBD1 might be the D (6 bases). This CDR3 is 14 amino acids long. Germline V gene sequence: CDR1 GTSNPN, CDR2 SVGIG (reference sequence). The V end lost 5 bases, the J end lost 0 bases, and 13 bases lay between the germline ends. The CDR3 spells CAWGGDTPNYGYTF. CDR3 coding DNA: TGTGCCTGGGGAGGGGACACCCCTAACTATGGCTACACCTTC.

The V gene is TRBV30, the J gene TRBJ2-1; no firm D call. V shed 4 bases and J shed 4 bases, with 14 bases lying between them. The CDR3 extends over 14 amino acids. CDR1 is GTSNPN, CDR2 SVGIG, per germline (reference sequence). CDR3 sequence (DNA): TGTGCCTGGACCCTCGGGCGGCAGTACAATGAGCAGTTCTTC. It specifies CAWTLGRQYNEQFF. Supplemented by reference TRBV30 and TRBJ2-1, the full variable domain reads SQTIHQWPATLVQPVGSPLSLECTVEGTSNPNLYWYRQAAGRGLQLLFYSVGIGQISSEVPQNLSASRPQDRQFILSSKKLLLSDSGFYLCAWTLGRQYNEQFFGPGTRLTVL.

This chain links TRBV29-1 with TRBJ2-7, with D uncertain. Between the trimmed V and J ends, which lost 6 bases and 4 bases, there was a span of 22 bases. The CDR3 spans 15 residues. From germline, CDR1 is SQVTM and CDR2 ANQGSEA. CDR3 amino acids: CSVAGYTTIGYEQYF. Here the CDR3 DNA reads TGCAGCGTGGCCGGTTACACTACCATTGGATACGAGCAGTACTTC.

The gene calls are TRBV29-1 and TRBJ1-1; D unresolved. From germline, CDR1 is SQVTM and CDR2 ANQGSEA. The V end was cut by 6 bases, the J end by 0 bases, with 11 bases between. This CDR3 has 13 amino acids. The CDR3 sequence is CSVAALMNTEAFF. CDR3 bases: TGCAGCGTGGCGGCACTTATGAACACTGAAGCTTTCTTT.

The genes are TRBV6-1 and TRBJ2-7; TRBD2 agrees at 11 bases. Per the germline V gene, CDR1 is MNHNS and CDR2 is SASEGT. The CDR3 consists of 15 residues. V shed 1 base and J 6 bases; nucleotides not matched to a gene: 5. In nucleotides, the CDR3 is TGTGCCAGCAGTGAAGGGACTAGCGGGCATAGCGAGCAGTACTTC. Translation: CASSEGTSGHSEQYF.

The CDR3 sequence: CSVGGGGYTF. CDR3 nucleotide sequence: TGCAGCGTTGGGGGAGGTGGCTACACCTTC. This chain joins TRBV29-1 and TRBJ1-2; no clear D. The CDR3 runs to 10 residues. CDR1 is SQVTM and CDR2 is ANQGSEA in the germline V gene. Trimming pared 4 bases from V and 7 bases from J, leaving 7 bases between.

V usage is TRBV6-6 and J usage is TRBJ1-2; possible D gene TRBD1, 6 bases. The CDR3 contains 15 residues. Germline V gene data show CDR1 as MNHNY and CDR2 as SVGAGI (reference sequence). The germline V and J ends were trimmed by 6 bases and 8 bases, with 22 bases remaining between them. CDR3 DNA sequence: TGTGCCAGCAGCCAAGTCACAGGGACGTTTGGAGGCTACACCTTC. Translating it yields CASSQVTGTFGGYTF.

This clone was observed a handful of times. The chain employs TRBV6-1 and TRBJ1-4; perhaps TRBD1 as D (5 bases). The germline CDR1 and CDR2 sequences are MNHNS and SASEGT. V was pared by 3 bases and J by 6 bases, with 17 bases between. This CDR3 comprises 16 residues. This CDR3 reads CASSDRRGKGDEKLFF. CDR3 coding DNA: TGTGCCAGCAGTGATCGCCGGGGGAAGGGTGATGAAAAACTGTTTTTT.

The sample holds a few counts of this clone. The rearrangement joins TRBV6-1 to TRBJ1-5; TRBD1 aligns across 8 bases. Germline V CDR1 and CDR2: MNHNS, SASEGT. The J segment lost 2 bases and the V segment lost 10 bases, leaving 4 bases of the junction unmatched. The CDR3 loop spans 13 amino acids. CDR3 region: CATDRVGNQPQHF. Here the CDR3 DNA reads TGTGCCACGGACAGGGTGGGCAATCAGCCCCAGCATTTT.

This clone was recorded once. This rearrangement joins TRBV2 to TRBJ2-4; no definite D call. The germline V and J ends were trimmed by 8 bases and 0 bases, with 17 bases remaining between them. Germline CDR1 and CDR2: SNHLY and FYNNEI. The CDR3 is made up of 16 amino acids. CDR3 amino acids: CASRLTVRLAKNIQYF. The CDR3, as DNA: TGTGCCAGCCGGCTTACAGTTCGATTAGCCAAAAACATTCAGTACTTC.

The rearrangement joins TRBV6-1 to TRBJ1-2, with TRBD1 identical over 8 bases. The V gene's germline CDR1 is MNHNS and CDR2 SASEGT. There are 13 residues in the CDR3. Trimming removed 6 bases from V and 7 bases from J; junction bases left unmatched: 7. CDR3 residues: CASRAGTGGGYTF. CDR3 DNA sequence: TGTGCCAGCAGGGCCGGGACAGGAGGTGGCTACACCTTC.

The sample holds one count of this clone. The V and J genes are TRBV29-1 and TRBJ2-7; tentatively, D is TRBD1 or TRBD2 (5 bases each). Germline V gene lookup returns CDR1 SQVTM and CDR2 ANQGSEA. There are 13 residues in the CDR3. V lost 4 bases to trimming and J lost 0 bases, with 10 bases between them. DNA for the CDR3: TGCAGCGTTGCGAGGGGACGCTCCTACGAGCAGTACTTC. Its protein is CSVARGRSYEQYF.

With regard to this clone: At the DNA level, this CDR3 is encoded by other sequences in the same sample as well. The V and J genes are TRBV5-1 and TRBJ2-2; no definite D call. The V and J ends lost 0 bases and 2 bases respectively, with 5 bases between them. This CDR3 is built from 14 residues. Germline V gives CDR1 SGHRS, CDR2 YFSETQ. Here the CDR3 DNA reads TGCGCCAGCAGCTTGGACGGAAACACCGGGGAGCTGTTTTTT. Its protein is CASSLDGNTGELFF.

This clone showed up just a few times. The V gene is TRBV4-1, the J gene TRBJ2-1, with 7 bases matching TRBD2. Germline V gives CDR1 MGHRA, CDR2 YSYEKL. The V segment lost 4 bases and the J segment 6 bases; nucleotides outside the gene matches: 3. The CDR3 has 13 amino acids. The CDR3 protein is CASSLAGGNEQFF. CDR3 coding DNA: TGCGCCAGCAGCCTAGCGGGCGGCAATGAGCAGTTCTTC.

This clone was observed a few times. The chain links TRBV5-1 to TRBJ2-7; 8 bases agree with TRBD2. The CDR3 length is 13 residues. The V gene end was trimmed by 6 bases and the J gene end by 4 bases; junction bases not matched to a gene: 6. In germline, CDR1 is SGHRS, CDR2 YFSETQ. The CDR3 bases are TGCGCCAGCACGACGGGAGGGTCGTACGAGCAGTACTTC. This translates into CASTTGGSYEQYF. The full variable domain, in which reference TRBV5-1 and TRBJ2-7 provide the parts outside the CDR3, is KAGVTQTPRYLIKTRGQQVTLSCSPISGHRSVSWYQQTPGQGLQFLFEYFSETQRNKGNFPGRFSGRQFSNSRSEMNVSTLELGDSALYLCASTTGGSYEQYFGPGTRLTVT.

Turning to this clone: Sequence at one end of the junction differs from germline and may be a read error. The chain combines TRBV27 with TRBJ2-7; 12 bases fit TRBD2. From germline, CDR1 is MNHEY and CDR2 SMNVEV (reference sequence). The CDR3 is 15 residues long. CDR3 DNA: TGTGCCAGCAGTTTTCAGACTAGCGGGAGCGCCATAATTCATTGG. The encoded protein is CASSFQTSGSAIIHW.

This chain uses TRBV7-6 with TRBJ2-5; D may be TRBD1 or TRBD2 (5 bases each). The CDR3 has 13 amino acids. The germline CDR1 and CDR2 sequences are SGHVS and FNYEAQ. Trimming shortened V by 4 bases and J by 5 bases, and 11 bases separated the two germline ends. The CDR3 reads CASSWGSRETQYF. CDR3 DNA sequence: TGTGCCAGCAGCTGGGGGAGCCGGGAGACCCAGTACTTC. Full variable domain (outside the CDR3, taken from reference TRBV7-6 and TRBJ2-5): GAGVSQSPRYKVTKRGQDVALRCDPISGHVSLYWYRQALGQGPEFLTYFNYEAQQDKSGLPNDRFSAERPEGSISTLTIQRTEQRDSAMYRCASSWGSRETQYFGPGTRLLVL.

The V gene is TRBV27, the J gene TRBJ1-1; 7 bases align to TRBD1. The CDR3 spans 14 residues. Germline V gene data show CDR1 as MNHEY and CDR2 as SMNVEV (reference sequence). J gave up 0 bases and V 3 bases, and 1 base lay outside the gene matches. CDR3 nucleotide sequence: TGTGCCAGCAGTTTGGGGACAGTGAACACTGAAGCTTTCTTT. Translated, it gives CASSLGTVNTEAFF.

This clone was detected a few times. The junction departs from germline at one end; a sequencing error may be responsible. The CDR3 DNA reads TGTGCCAGCAGCTACGGGACTAGCGGGAATTTGAACTTC. Its translation: CASSYGTSGNLNF. The chain couples TRBV7-8 to TRBJ2-4; 13 positions match TRBD2. This CDR3 spans 13 amino acids. Germline lookup yields CDR1 SGHVS and CDR2 FQNEAQ.

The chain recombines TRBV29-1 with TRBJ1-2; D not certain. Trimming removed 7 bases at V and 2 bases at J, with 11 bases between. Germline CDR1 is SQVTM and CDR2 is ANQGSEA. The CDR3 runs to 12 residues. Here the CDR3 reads CSAPAGNYGYTF. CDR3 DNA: TGCAGCGCCCCCGCTGGGAACTATGGCTACACCTTC.

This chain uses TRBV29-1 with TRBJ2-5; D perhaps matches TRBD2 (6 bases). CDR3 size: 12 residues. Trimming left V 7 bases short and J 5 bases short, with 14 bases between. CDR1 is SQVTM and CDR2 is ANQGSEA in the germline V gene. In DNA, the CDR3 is TGCAGCGGGGAGGTTTTGACGGAGACCCAGTACTTC. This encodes CSGEVLTETQYF.

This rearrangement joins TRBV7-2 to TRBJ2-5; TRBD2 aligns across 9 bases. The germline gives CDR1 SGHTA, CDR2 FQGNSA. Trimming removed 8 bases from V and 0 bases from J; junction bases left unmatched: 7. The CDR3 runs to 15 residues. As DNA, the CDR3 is TGTGCCAGCCTTCCTGCGGGAGGGTACCAAGAGACCCAGTACTTC. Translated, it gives CASLPAGGYQETQYF.

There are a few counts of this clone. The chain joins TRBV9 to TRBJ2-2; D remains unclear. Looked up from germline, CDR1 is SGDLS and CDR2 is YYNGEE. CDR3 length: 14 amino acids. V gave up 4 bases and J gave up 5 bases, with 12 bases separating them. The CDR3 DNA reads TGTGCCAGCAGCCCACGGTGGGAAACCGGGGAGCTGTTTTTT. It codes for CASSPRWETGELFF.

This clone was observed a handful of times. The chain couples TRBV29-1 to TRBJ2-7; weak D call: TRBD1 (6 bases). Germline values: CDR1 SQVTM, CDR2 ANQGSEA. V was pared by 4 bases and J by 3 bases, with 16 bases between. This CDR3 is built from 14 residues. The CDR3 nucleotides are TGCAGCGTTGGCCGGGTCCAGGGGAACTACGAGCAGTACTTC. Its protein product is CSVGRVQGNYEQYF.